The T cell receptor beta chain described here comes from a study of a mutant IDH1 vaccine in newly diagnosed glioma. The overall study: Once 4-6 weeks had passed after radiotherapy alone, vaccination started, or it started with temozolomide cycles. Prior therapy was radiotherapy, temozolomide, or both; most received both.

Profiling relied on immunoSEQ multiplex PCR, and the TCRdb table lists in-frame clones only, not all of them. The table lists tens of thousands of clones, approximately 87% of them singletons. As to time point: week 35, safety follow-up. Each vaccine dose was 300 ug of mutant IDH1 20-mer peptide, with topical imiquimod. Points on this clone: The antigen is undetermined.

The CDR3 contains 15 residues. Deletions cut 1 base from V and 2 bases from J, with 10 bases between. Germline V gene data show CDR1 as SEHNR and CDR2 as FQNEAQ (reference sequence). This TCR came from a man aged 40-49 years with glioma. The rearrangement uses TRBV7-9 and TRBJ2-3; possibly TRBD1 or TRBD2 for D (5 bases each). Specimen: PBMCs, collected from a glioma patient whose treatment included an IDH1 peptide vaccine. The CDR3 spells CASSLDGGFTDTQYF. In DNA, the CDR3 is TGTGCCAGCAGCTTAGATGGGGGTTTCACAGATACGCAGTATTTT.